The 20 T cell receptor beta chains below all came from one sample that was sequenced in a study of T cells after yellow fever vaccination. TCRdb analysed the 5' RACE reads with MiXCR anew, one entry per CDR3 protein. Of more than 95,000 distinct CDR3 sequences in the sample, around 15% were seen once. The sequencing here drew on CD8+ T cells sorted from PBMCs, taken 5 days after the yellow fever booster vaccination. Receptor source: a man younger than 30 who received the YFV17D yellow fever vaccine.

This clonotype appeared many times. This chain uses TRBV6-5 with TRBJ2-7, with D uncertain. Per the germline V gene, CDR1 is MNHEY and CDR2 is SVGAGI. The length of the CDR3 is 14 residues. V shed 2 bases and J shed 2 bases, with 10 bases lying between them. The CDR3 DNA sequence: TGTGCCAGCAGTTACGATGGCAGCACCTACGAGCAGTACGTC. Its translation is CASSYDGSTYEQYV.

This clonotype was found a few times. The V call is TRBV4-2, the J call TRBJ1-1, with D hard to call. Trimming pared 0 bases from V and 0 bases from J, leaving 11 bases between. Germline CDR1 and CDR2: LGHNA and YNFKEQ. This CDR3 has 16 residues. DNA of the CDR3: TGTGCCAGCAGCCAAGAGGCGATGGACTTGAACACTGAAGCTTTCTTT. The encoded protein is CASSQEAMDLNTEAFF.

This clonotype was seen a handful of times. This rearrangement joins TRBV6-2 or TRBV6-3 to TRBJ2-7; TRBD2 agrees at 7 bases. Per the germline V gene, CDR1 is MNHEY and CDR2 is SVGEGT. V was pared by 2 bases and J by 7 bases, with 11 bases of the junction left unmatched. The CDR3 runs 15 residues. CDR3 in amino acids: CASSYGGGMILEQYV. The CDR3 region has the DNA TGTGCCAGCAGTTACGGCGGGGGAATGATTTTGGAGCAGTACGTC.

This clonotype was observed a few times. Here the CDR3 DNA reads TGCGCCAGCAGCCAAGATGGGAGGGGAGGGGATCAGCCCCAGCATTTT. It yields the protein CASSQDGRGGDQPQHF. This chain uses TRBV4-1 with TRBJ1-5, with TRBD1 as a possible D gene (5 bases). In germline, CDR1 is MGHRA, CDR2 YSYEKL. The CDR3 totals 16 residues. The V end was cut by 0 bases, the J end by 5 bases, with 14 bases between.

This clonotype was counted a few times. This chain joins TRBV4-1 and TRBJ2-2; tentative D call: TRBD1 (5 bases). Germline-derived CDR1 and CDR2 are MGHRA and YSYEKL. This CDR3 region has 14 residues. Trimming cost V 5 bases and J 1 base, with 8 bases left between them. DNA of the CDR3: TGCGCCAGCAGCACAGGCAGGAACACCGGGGAGCTGTTTTTT. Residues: CASSTGRNTGELFF.

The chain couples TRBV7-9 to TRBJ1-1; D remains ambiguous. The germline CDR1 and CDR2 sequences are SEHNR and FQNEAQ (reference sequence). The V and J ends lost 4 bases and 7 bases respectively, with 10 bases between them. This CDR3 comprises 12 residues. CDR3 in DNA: TGTGCCAGCAGCTCCCGCCGCCATGAAGCTTTCTTT. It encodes CASSSRRHEAFF. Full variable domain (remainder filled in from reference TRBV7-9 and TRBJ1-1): DTGVSQNPRHKITKRGQNVTFRCDPISEHNRLYWYRQTLGQGPEFLTYFQNEAQLEKSRLLSDRFSAERPKGSFSTLEIQRTEQGDSAMYLCASSSRRHEAFFGQGTRLTVV.

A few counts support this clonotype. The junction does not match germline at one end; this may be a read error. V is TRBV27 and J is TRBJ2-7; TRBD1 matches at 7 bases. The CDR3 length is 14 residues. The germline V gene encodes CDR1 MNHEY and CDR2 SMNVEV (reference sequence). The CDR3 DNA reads TGTGCCAGCAGTTCAAGACAGGGCTCCTCCGAGCAGTACTTC. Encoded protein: CASSSRQGSSEQYF.

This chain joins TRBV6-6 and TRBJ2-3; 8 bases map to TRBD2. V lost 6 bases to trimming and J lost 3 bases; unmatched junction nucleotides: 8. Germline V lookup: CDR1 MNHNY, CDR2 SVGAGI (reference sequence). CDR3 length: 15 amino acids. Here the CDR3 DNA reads TGTGCCAGCAGCCGGGGGGGCTGGGGAACAGATACGCAGTATTTT. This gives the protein CASSRGGWGTDTQYF.

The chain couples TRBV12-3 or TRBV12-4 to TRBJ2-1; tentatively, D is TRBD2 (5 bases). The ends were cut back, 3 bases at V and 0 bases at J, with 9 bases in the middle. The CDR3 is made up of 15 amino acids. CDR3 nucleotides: TGTGCCAGCAGTTTGGGGAGCAGCTCCTACAATGAGCAGTTCTTC. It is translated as CASSLGSSSYNEQFF.

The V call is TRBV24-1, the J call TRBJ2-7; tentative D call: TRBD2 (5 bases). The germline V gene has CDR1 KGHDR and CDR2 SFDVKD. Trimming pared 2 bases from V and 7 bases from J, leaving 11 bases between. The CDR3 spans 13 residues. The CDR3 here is CATSDWELGEQYV. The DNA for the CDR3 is TGTGCCACCAGTGATTGGGAGTTGGGGGAGCAGTACGTC.

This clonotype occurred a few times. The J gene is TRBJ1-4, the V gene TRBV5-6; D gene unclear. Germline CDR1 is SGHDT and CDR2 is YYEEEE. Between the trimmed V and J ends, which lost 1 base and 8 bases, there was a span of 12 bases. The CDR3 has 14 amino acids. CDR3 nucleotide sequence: TGTGCCAGCAGCTTGCGGGGAGGTTACGAAAAACTGTTTTTT. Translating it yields CASSLRGGYEKLFF.

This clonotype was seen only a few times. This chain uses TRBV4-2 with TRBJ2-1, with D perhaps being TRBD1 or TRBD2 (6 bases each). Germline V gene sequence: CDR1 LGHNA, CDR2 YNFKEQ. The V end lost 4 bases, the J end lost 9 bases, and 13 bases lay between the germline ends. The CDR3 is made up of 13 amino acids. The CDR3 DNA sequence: TGTGCCAGCAGCCTCGGGGGCGGGACTGAGCAGTTCTTC. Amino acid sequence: CASSLGGGTEQFF.

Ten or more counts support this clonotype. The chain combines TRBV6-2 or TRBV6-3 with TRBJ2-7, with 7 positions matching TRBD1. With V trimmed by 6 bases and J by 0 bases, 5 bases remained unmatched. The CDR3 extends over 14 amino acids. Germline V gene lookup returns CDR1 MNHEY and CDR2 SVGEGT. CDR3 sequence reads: CASSYRDSSYEQYF. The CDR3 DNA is TGTGCCAGCAGCTACAGGGACAGCTCCTACGAGCAGTACTTC.

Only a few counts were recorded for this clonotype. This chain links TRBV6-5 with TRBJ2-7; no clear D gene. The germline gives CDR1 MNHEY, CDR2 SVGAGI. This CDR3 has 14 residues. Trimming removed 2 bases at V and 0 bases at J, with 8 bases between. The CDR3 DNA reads TGTGCCAGCAGTTACAACTCTATCTCCTACGAGCAGTACTTC. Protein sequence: CASSYNSISYEQYF.

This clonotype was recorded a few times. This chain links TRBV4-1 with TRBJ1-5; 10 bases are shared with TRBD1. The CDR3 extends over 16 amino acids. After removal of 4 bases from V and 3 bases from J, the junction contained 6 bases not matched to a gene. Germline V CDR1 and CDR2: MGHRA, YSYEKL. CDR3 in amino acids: CASSLRDRGLNQPQHF. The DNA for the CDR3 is TGCGCCAGCAGCCTAAGGGACAGGGGTCTCAATCAGCCCCAGCATTTT.

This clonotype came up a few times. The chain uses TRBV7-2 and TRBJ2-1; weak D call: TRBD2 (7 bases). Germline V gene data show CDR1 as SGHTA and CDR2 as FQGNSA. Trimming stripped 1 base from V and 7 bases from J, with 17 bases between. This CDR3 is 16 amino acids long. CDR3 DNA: TGTGCCAGCAGCTTAGGTGGGGGGGCACCAGGGAATGAGCAGTTCTTC. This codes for CASSLGGGAPGNEQFF.

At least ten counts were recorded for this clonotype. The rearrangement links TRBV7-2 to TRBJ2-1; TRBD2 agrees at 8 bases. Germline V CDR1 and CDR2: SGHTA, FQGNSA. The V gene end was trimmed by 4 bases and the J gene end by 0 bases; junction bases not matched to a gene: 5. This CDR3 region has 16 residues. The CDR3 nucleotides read TGTGCCAGCAGCTCCACCGGGGGGGTCTCCTACAATGAGCAGTTCTTC. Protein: CASSSTGGVSYNEQFF. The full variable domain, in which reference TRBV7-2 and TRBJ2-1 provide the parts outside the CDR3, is GAGVSQSPSNKVTEKGKDVELRCDPISGHTALYWYRQSLGQGLEFLIYFQGNSAPDKSGLPSDRFSAERTGGSVSTLTIQRTQQEDSAVYLCASSSTGGVSYNEQFFGPGTRLTVL.

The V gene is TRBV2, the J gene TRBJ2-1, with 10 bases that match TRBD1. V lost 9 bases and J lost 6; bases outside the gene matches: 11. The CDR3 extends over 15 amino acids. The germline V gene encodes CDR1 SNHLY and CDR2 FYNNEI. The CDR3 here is CARGGGTGVINEQFF. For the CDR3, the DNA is TGTGCCAGGGGTGGAGGGACAGGGGTGATCAATGAGCAGTTCTTC.

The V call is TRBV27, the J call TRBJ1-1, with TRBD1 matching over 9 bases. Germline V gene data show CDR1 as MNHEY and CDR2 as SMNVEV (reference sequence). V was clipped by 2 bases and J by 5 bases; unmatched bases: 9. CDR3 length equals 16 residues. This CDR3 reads CASSLRGQGVWTEAFF. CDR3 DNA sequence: TGTGCCAGCAGTTTACGGGGACAGGGTGTATGGACTGAAGCTTTCTTT.

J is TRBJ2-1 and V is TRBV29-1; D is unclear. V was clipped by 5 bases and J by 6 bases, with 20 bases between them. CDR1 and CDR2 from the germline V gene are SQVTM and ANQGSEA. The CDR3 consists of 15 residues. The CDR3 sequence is CSVSRRSTLSNEQFF. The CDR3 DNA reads TGCAGCGTTAGCAGACGGTCAACCTTGTCCAATGAGCAGTTCTTC.